This T cell receptor (beta chain) was retrieved from a study of cytomegalovirus exposure and HLA in healthy donors. This clone has only a few counts. PCR used 60 Vbeta primers and 13 Jbeta primers. Repertoires were generated with immunoSEQ multiplex PCR, while TCRdb's copy carries only in-frame clones and drops some. The table includes 70,000 to 80,000 clones, almost 85% detected once. This CDR3 has 15 amino acids. Trimming stripped 0 bases from V and 6 bases from J, with 9 bases between. CDR1 is MGHRA, CDR2 YSYEKL, per germline. The receptor was derived from a man younger than 35 in good health and CMV-seronegative. What was sequenced was PBMCs. The genes are TRBV4-1 and TRBJ1-6; D remains ambiguous. DNA for the CDR3: TGCGCCAGCAGCCAAGAGCCAGTTGCTAATTCACCCCTCCACTTT. Translation gives CASSQEPVANSPLHF.